A single sample is the source of the 5 T cell receptor beta chains below, sequenced in a study of Graves' ophthalmopathy and Graves' hyperthyroidism. Amplification of TCR beta CDR3 regions used RNA transcripts. RT-PCR with HTBI primers came first, then second-round multiplex PCR. TCRdb ran MiXCR on the multiplex PCR reads and lists one entry per CDR3 protein. Of hundreds of thousands of distinct CDR3 sequences detected, roughly 41% appear once; the ten largest clones hold 2.5% to 3.5%. What was sequenced was peripheral blood. These receptors came from an adult man with Graves' ophthalmopathy.

This clonotype was observed at least ten times. The chain recombines TRBV10-3 with TRBJ2-2, with a possible D match to TRBD1 (6 bases). The CDR3 loop spans 17 amino acids. Germline CDR1 is ENHRY and CDR2 is SYGVKD. V was trimmed by 0 bases and J by 0 bases, leaving 11 bases between them. CDR3 coding DNA: TGTGCCATCAGTGAGTCGAGAGGGGGAACGAACACCGGGGAGCTGTTTTTT. Protein product: CAISESRGGTNTGELFF.

This clonotype was counted between two and nine times. The chain couples TRBV4-2 to TRBJ2-5, with D maybe TRBD2 (6 bases). Germline V gives CDR1 LGHNA, CDR2 YNFKEQ. The CDR3 consists of 16 residues. V dropped 0 bases and J dropped 5 bases, with 16 bases sitting between them. The CDR3 nucleotides are TGTGCCAGCAGCCAAGAATACGGGAGATCGATGGAGACCCAGTACTTC. This codes for CASSQEYGRSMETQYF.

This clonotype was counted at least ten times. The chain carries TRBV29-1 and TRBJ2-7; a possible D gene is TRBD1 (7 bases). V was clipped by 7 bases and J by 5 bases, with 15 bases between them. The CDR3 consists of 12 residues. CDR1 is SQVTM and CDR2 is ANQGSEA in the germline V gene. This CDR3 is CSAVDRRDEQYF. The CDR3 nucleotides are TGCAGCGCCGTGGACAGGAGGGACGAGCAGTACTTC.

This clonotype was detected many times. The V and J genes are TRBV2 and TRBJ2-7, with 14 bases fitting TRBD2. CDR3 size: 14 residues. The germline CDR1 and CDR2 sequences are SNHLY and FYNNEI. V lost 7 bases to trimming and J lost 7 bases; unmatched junction nucleotides: 6. This CDR3 reads CASIGLAGGWEQYF. The CDR3 bases are TGTGCCAGCATCGGACTAGCGGGAGGTTGGGAGCAGTACTTC.

In its sample, this clonotype was seen many times. V and J are TRBV19 and TRBJ1-2, with D possibly being TRBD1 (5 bases). This CDR3 contains 14 residues. Trimming left V 10 bases short and J 1 base short, with 16 bases between. CDR1 and CDR2 from the germline V gene are LNHDA and SQIVND (reference sequence). The CDR3 here is CATRVDTSNYGYTF. Here the CDR3 DNA reads TGTGCCACCCGAGTGGACACCAGTAACTATGGCTACACCTTC.